The rows below give T cell receptor beta chains drawn from one sample of a study of blood T cell repertoires in COVID-19. Using immunoSEQ multiplex PCR, the repertoire was profiled, and TCRdb retains in-frame clones only, with some absent. Of approximately 89,000 clones in the sample, around 80% were seen once. The sequenced sample was peripheral blood. These receptors originate from a human donor in a cohort sampled during active COVID-19. Both conserved end residues are part of each CDR3. Fields, in order: V gene, J gene, CDR3 protein.

>TRBV20-1|TRBJ2-1
CSASVRDNEQFF
>TRBV7-9|TRBJ1-3
CASTSRRVLFSGNTIYF
>TRBV6-5|TRBJ1-3
CASSPPGTGVDTIYF
>TRBV7-3|TRBJ2-2
CATGTSGITGELFF
>TRBV11-2|TRBJ2-1
CASSLAQRDNEQFF
>TRBV24-1|TRBJ2-5
CATSEGLAGGQETQYF
>TRBV2|TRBJ1-5
CASSDVSGQPQHF
>TRBV5-6|TRBJ1-2
CASSLKGAVGYTF
>TRBV3-1/TRBV3-2|TRBJ2-7
CASGPTSGSPYEQYF
>TRBV6-5|TRBJ1-4
CASSYTRDRRNEKLFF
>TRBV3-1/TRBV3-2|TRBJ1-1
CASSQAQGNTEAFF
>TRBV6-6|TRBJ1-2
CASSSLGGTGKGYTF
>TRBV21-1|TRBJ1-6
CASSKEGGMNSPLHF
>TRBV6-2/TRBV6-3|TRBJ1-1
CASSQGGEAFF
>TRBV19|TRBJ1-1
CASSIPEGAEAFF
>TRBV4-2|TRBJ2-7
CASSTRIKNRPEDINEQYF
>TRBV3-1/TRBV3-2|TRBJ2-7
CASSQDQWGLAGSFF
>TRBV12-3/TRBV12-4|TRBJ1-6
CASSPTANSPLHF
>TRBV18|TRBJ2-7
CASSPNYGGAYEQYF
>TRBV3-1/TRBV3-2|TRBJ1-1
CASSPADRNTEAFF
>TRBV29-1|TRBJ2-7
CSAAGTGGNEQYF
>TRBV5-4|TRBJ1-1
CASSFWGRDTEAFF
>TRBV28|TRBJ2-6
CASSLFLTGSSGANVLTF
>TRBV29-1|TRBJ2-7
CSVVWTGTPYEQYF
>TRBV9|TRBJ1-3
CASSEYGNTIYF
>TRBV18|TRBJ2-3
CASSPPLAGGTDTQYF
>TRBV24-1|TRBJ2-3
CATSDPRSTDTQYF
>TRBV11-2|TRBJ2-5
CASSPDREETQYF
>TRBV7-9|TRBJ2-7
CASSAVYYEQYF
>TRBV21-1|TRBJ2-7
CASSCPDRALTYEQYF
>TRBV6-6|TRBJ1-6
CASSLGGGPNSPLHF
>TRBV7-6|TRBJ2-5
CASSLEATTSDQETQYF
>TRBV5-1|TRBJ2-7
CASSPGSSYEQYF
>TRBV5-1|TRBJ2-7
CASSLMTSGSYEQYF
>TRBV6-4|TRBJ2-3
CASSEVPGGTDTQYF
>TRBV28|TRBJ1-1
CASSSLIVTGFGTEAFF
>TRBV6-5|TRBJ2-7
CATTGGFYEQYF
>TRBV5-5|TRBJ1-1
CASSGGHKNTEAFF
>TRBV19|TRBJ1-2
CASSMTLRGGNYGYTF
>TRBV2|TRBJ1-4
CAKGVTNEKLFF
>TRBV19|TRBJ1-4
CASSIGGYEKLFF
>TRBV3-1/TRBV3-2|TRBJ1-1
CASSHPAGAFKGAFF
>TRBV18|TRBJ1-5
CASSPRTGGFSNQPQHF
>TRBV18|TRBJ1-1
CASSPPQGVNTEAFF
>TRBV7-2|TRBJ2-5
CASSLGPSGGQETQYF
>TRBV27|TRBJ2-1
CASSALAGNEQFF
>TRBV27|TRBJ1-1
CASSLREGGGRTEAFF
>TRBV25-1|TRBJ1-2
CASSDPDRDYGYTF
>TRBV5-5|TRBJ2-7
CASSLERDPYEQYF
>TRBV29-1|TRBJ1-2
CSVEGALKIDGYTF
>TRBV28|TRBJ2-7
CASSLGTSGNSYEQYF
>TRBV4-1|TRBJ1-1
CASSQEPGTSEAFF
>TRBV9|TRBJ1-1
CASSFLVLNTEAFF
>TRBV9|TRBJ2-6
CASSPTPSGANVLTF
>TRBV6-4|TRBJ1-5
CAFPSRTDYSNQPQHF
>TRBV18|TRBJ1-3
CASSPTTGSGNTIYF
>TRBV18|TRBJ2-7
CASSPASSYEQYF
>TRBV5-1|TRBJ2-2
CASSPTGGWGGELFF
>TRBV23-1|TRBJ2-7
CASSQPMRGGTPYEQYF